This T cell receptor beta chain was profiled in a study of T cell responses to AZD1222 COVID-19 vaccine. General study results and limits: Clonal diversity was possibly underestimated, and the donors were mostly white British, with more females. Within unmutated variant regions lay the reported targets of nearly half of spike-specific TCRs. Spike-specific TCR depth and breadth grew after two AZD1222 doses. Spike was spanned by vaccine-associated CD4 TCRs, with dominance at 160-218 and 743-854.

Using immunoSEQ multiplex PCR, the repertoire was profiled, and TCRdb retains in-frame clones only, with some absent. Of some 150,000 clones listed, under 95% were seen once; the top ten hold approximately 20%. Remarks on this clone: The antigen remains undetermined.

The sequence came from an adult in good health. Sequencing used peripheral blood, obtained on day 0 of AZD1222 vaccination.

CDR3 residues: CASSLGDIGALYEQYF. The CDR3 nucleotides are TGCGCCAGCAGCTTGGGGGACATAGGGGCTCTCTACGAGCAGTACTTC. J is TRBJ2-7 and V is TRBV5-1; perhaps TRBD1 as D (6 bases). With 0 bases removed from V and 3 bases from J, the gap between germline ends came to 16 bases. CDR3 length: 16 residues. Per the germline V gene, CDR1 is SGHRS and CDR2 is YFSETQ.